The T cell receptor beta chain under discussion was sequenced for a study of Graves' ophthalmopathy and Graves' hyperthyroidism. New diagnoses, under 2 months' duration, and ages 18 to 65 characterized the hyperthyroidism patients. Amplification from RNA transcripts yielded the TCR beta CDR3 regions. In the first round, RT-PCR was carried out with HTBI primers, and a multiplex PCR formed the second round. MiXCR, applied by TCRdb to the multiplex PCR reads, yields one record per CDR3 protein. This sample has 400,000 to 500,000 distinct CDR3 sequences, with approximately 21% found just once. The study, taken as a whole, reports: Sensitivity reached roughly 70% and specificity just under 75% when the model predicted ophthalmopathy progression. Detection in blood was also observed for most expanded thyroid clonotypes above 0.001 frequency.

A remark on this clonotype: The antigen is not known. One end of the junction varies from germline; a read error may be responsible.

This CDR3 has 12 residues. Germline V gives CDR1 SGHNT, CDR2 YYREEE (reference sequence). The chain recombines TRBV5-4 with TRBJ1-1; perhaps TRBD1 as D (5 bases). This receptor was identified in a woman younger than 35 with stable Graves' hyperthyroidism. The sequenced material came from peripheral blood. DNA of the CDR3: TGTGTCAGCGCACGTGGGGGGGCTGAAGCTTTCTTT. It codes for CVSARGGAEAFF.